Shown below are 26 T cell receptor beta chains from a single sample sequenced in a study of blood T cell repertoires in COVID-19. Assay used: immunoSEQ multiplex PCR; TCRdb lists only in-frame clones, some missing. The sample has roughly 62,000 clones, about 87% seen once. The sample taken for sequencing was peripheral blood. The origin of the receptors is a human donor with active COVID-19. The donor label of this sample is uncertain.

The J gene is TRBJ1-3, the V gene TRBV19, with a possible D match to TRBD1 (6 bases). This CDR3 is 14 amino acids long. V lost 10 bases to trimming and J lost 4 bases, with 17 bases between them. CDR1 is LNHDA, CDR2 SQIVND, per germline (reference sequence). CDR3 coding DNA: TGTGCCACCAACGGGGGGCTGTCCGGAAACACCATATATTTT. This translates into CATNGGLSGNTIYF.

This chain uses TRBV9 with TRBJ2-1, with 8 bases aligning to TRBD1. V lost 3 bases, J lost 2 bases, and 13 bases stayed unmatched. This CDR3 has 18 residues. Germline assignment: CDR1 SGDLS and CDR2 YYNGEE. DNA of the CDR3: TGTGCCAGCAGCGCGTTAGACAGGGGCCCTTCAGCCTACAATGAGCAGTTCTTC. It is translated as CASSALDRGPSAYNEQFF.

The gene calls are TRBV19 and TRBJ2-7; 8 bases agree with TRBD1. After removal of 3 bases from V and 1 base from J, the junction contained 5 bases not matched to a gene. Germline CDR1 is LNHDA and CDR2 is SQIVND (reference sequence). The CDR3 length is 15 residues. The CDR3 DNA is TGTGCCAGTAGTATGATCGGGGACAGGTCCTACGAGCAGTACTTC. Its translation: CASSMIGDRSYEQYF.

The CDR3 protein is CASRTGKYGHYTF. In DNA form, the CDR3 reads TGTGCCAGCAGGACAGGGAAATATGGTCACTACACCTTC. The chain uses TRBV28 and TRBJ1-2; 7 bases align to TRBD1. This CDR3 has 13 amino acids. Germline lookup yields CDR1 MDHEN and CDR2 SYDVKM. The trim removed 6 bases at V and 10 bases at J, leaving 11 bases unmatched.

V and J are TRBV10-3 and TRBJ1-2; 9 bases are shared with TRBD1. V shed 9 bases and J 3 bases; nucleotides not matched to a gene: 5. This CDR3 has 13 amino acids. CDR1 and CDR2 (germline): ENHRY, SYGVKD. CDR3 DNA sequence: TGTGCCATTCCGGGACAGGGTTACTATGGCTACACCTTC. It yields the protein CAIPGQGYYGYTF.

In this sample, this clone turned up a few times. The V gene is TRBV19, the J gene TRBJ1-5; TRBD1 might be the D (5 bases). The CDR3 has 18 amino acids. Looked up from germline, CDR1 is LNHDA and CDR2 is SQIVND (reference sequence). Trimming shortened V by 4 bases and J by 0 bases, and 19 bases separated the two germline ends. The CDR3 DNA reads as TGTGCCAGTAGTACCACCGGGACTCCATATTATAGCAATCAGCCCCAGCATTTT. Protein: CASSTTGTPYYSNQPQHF.

The chain carries TRBV5-6 and TRBJ1-2, with 7 bases lining up with TRBD1. V lost 4 bases, J lost 6 bases, and 12 bases stayed unmatched. The CDR3 length is 15 residues. CDR1 and CDR2 from the germline V gene are SGHDT and YYEEEE. This CDR3 is CASSRDTGEINGYTF. The CDR3 DNA reads TGTGCCAGCAGCAGGGACACAGGGGAAATAAATGGCTACACCTTC.

This chain connects TRBV24-1 to TRBJ1-5; D is unclear. The CDR3 is 12 residues long. Trimming removed 1 base from V and 11 bases from J, with 8 bases in between. CDR1 is KGHDR, CDR2 SFDVKD, per germline. The CDR3 sequence: CATSDFTGSQHF. CDR3 nucleotides: TGTGCCACCAGTGATTTCACGGGGTCCCAGCATTTT.

The chain employs TRBV7-9 and TRBJ2-5; 12 bases align to TRBD1. V dropped 3 bases and J dropped 5; count of bases not matched to a gene: 4. In germline, CDR1 is SEHNR, CDR2 FQNEAQ (reference sequence). This CDR3 is 15 amino acids long. The CDR3 sequence: CASSLGTGGSETQYF. The CDR3 bases are TGTGCCAGCAGCTTGGGGACAGGGGGCTCGGAGACCCAGTACTTC.

This clone was detected once. The chain recombines TRBV5-1 with TRBJ2-1, with a possible D match to TRBD2 (7 bases). The CDR3 loop spans 16 amino acids. Germline V gene data show CDR1 as SGHRS and CDR2 as YFSETQ. V lost 4 bases and J lost 6, with 20 bases in between. The CDR3 coding sequence is TGCGCCAGCAGCGGGGGGGGGCACCCCAGGATCAATGAGCAGTTCTTC. It specifies CASSGGGHPRINEQFF.

The rearrangement uses TRBV25-1 and TRBJ2-3; 8 bases are a match to TRBD1. Germline V gives CDR1 MGHDK, CDR2 SYGVNS. CDR3 size: 15 residues. J gave up 2 bases and V 6 bases, and 7 bases lay outside the gene matches. CDR3 DNA sequence: TGTGCCAGCAGCGGAGACAGGGGACCCACAGATACGCAGTATTTT. Protein sequence: CASSGDRGPTDTQYF.

The chain combines TRBV28 with TRBJ2-7, with a tentative D call TRBD1 (6 bases). Trimming pared 6 bases from V and 6 bases from J, leaving 21 bases between. Germline lookup yields CDR1 MDHEN and CDR2 SYDVKM. The CDR3 has 15 amino acids. The CDR3 region is CASSLRSTGRSEQYF. The CDR3 DNA sequence: TGTGCCAGCAGCCTACGCTCGACAGGCCGATCCGAGCAGTACTTC.

This clone has just one count. The gene calls are TRBV18 and TRBJ2-2; no clear D gene. The CDR3 runs to 15 residues. V was cut by 4 bases and J by 1 base, with 10 bases left in between. In germline, CDR1 is KGHSH, CDR2 LQKENI. CDR3 loop: CASSRVRQNTGELFF. For the CDR3, the DNA is TGTGCCAGCTCACGGGTCAGACAGAACACCGGGGAGCTGTTTTTT.

This clone appeared once. The chain combines TRBV7-2 with TRBJ2-7; D possibly corresponds to TRBD1 (5 bases). CDR1 is SGHTA, CDR2 FQGNSA, per germline. This CDR3 has 11 amino acids. Trimming shortened V by 6 bases and J by 5 bases, and 8 bases separated the two germline ends. For the CDR3, the DNA is TGTGCCAGCAGACAGGCGGACGAGCAGTACTTC. Translating gives CASRQADEQYF.

The rearrangement joins TRBV18 to TRBJ1-1, with D uncertain. Germline CDR1 and CDR2: KGHSH and LQKENI. The germline V and J ends were trimmed by 3 bases and 0 bases, with 11 bases remaining between them. The CDR3 consists of 15 residues. Here the CDR3 DNA reads TGTGCCAGCTCACCGTTACGGGGAGTGAACACTGAAGCTTTCTTT. It encodes CASSPLRGVNTEAFF.

The CDR3 spells CASSSIGELFF. CDR3 bases: TGTGCCAGCAGTTCCATCGGGGAGCTGTTTTTT. V and J are TRBV6-2 or TRBV6-3 and TRBJ2-2; D not certain. Germline assignment: CDR1 MNHEY and CDR2 SVGEGT. The CDR3 covers 11 residues. V lost 4 bases and J lost 7, with 4 bases in between.

The CDR3 here is CASSSQGSTYNEQFF. For the CDR3, the DNA is TGTGCCAGCAGTTCCCAGGGGAGTACCTACAATGAGCAGTTCTTC. The chain recombines TRBV6-6 with TRBJ2-1; TRBD1 is a possible D gene (6 bases). The V and J ends lost 4 bases and 2 bases respectively, with 12 bases between them. This CDR3 has 15 amino acids. Germline V gene data show CDR1 as MNHNY and CDR2 as SVGAGI (reference sequence).

The chain combines TRBV7-2 with TRBJ2-1; maybe TRBD1 (6 bases). This CDR3 is built from 15 residues. With 5 bases removed from V and 2 bases from J, the gap between germline ends came to 13 bases. CDR1 and CDR2 from the germline V gene are SGHTA and FQGNSA. The CDR3 is CASSQMTGPYNEQFF. The CDR3 region has the DNA TGTGCCAGCAGCCAGATGACAGGCCCCTACAATGAGCAGTTCTTC.

This clone was found once. The chain is built from TRBV7-9 and TRBJ1-5; D is possibly TRBD1 (5 bases). There are 14 residues in the CDR3. Germline CDR1 SEHNR, CDR2 FQNEAQ (reference sequence). V was trimmed by 5 bases and J by 5 bases, leaving 13 bases between them. CDR3 nucleotides: TGTGCCAGCAGCCAAGACAGACCTGATCAGCCCCAGCATTTT. Amino acid sequence: CASSQDRPDQPQHF.

This rearrangement joins TRBV11-3 to TRBJ1-1; the match to TRBD1 covers 7 bases. The CDR3 is 15 amino acids. J was trimmed by 1 base and V by 5 bases; bases with no gene match: 7. CDR1 and CDR2 from the germline V gene are SGHNT and YENEEA. CDR3 sequence (DNA): TGTGCCAGCAGCACGGGGGACAGCCCGAACACTGAAGCTTTCTTT. Protein product: CASSTGDSPNTEAFF.

In its sample, this clone was seen once. The chain couples TRBV4-2 to TRBJ1-6; TRBD1 matches at 10 bases. J lost 7 bases, V lost 2 bases, and 17 bases had no gene match. The germline CDR1 and CDR2 sequences are LGHNA and YNFKEQ. The CDR3 runs 20 residues. The CDR3 sequence: CASSQNRDRGMVRQNSPLHF. CDR3 nucleotide sequence: TGTGCCAGCAGCCAAAACCGGGACAGGGGTATGGTCCGGCAAAATTCACCCCTCCACTTT.

V and J are TRBV3-1 (or the pseudogene TRBV3-2) and TRBJ1-1; D is undetermined. The CDR3 spans 16 residues. Trimming took 0 bases from V and 0 from J, leaving 11 bases between them. Looked up from germline, CDR1 is LGHDT and CDR2 is YNNKEL (reference sequence). The CDR3 region has the DNA TGTGCCAGCAGCCAAGATCGAGGGCAGCTGAACACTGAAGCTTTCTTT. Residues: CASSQDRGQLNTEAFF.

V usage is TRBV19 and J usage is TRBJ2-1; 13 bases map to TRBD2. Germline CDR1 reads LNHDA; CDR2 reads SQIVND (reference sequence). The CDR3 is made up of 16 amino acids. With V trimmed by 6 bases and J by 6 bases, 8 bases remained unmatched. The CDR3: CASRKGLAGVFNEQFF. The CDR3 DNA reads TGTGCCAGTAGAAAAGGACTAGCGGGAGTGTTCAATGAGCAGTTCTTC.

The chain combines TRBV5-1 with TRBJ2-1; D perhaps matches TRBD2 (5 bases). The V and J ends lost 4 bases and 10 bases respectively, with 21 bases between them. CDR1 is SGHRS and CDR2 is YFSETQ in the germline V gene. The CDR3 totals 15 residues. CDR3 loop: CASSPAGAALGEQFF. The CDR3, as DNA: TGCGCCAGCAGCCCGGCCGGAGCGGCCCTGGGAGAGCAGTTCTTC.

This clone was seen once. The rearrangement links TRBV9 to TRBJ1-2, with TRBD1 as a possible D gene (6 bases). V dropped 4 bases and J dropped 4 bases, with 17 bases sitting between them. The CDR3 extends over 15 amino acids. Germline assignment: CDR1 SGDLS and CDR2 YYNGEE. The CDR3 DNA reads as TGTGCCAGCAGCAAAGGGGGAGATTTTGGCTATGGCTACACCTTC. Its translation is CASSKGGDFGYGYTF. Full variable domain (rest looked up from reference TRBV9 and TRBJ1-2): DSGVTQTPKHLITATGQRVTLRCSPRSGDLSVYWYQQSLDQGLQFLIQYYNGEERAKGNILERFSAQQFPDLHSELNLSSLELGDSALYFCASSKGGDFGYGYTFGSGTRLTVV.

The chain is built from TRBV9 and TRBJ1-4; the match to TRBD1 covers 9 bases. Germline V CDR1 and CDR2: SGDLS, YYNGEE. This CDR3 comprises 15 residues. The ends lost 4 bases at V and 6 bases at J; junction bases unmatched: 7. Written as DNA, the CDR3 is TGTGCCAGCAGCCCTCGGACAGGGGCATATGAAAAACTGTTTTTT. Residues: CASSPRTGAYEKLFF.